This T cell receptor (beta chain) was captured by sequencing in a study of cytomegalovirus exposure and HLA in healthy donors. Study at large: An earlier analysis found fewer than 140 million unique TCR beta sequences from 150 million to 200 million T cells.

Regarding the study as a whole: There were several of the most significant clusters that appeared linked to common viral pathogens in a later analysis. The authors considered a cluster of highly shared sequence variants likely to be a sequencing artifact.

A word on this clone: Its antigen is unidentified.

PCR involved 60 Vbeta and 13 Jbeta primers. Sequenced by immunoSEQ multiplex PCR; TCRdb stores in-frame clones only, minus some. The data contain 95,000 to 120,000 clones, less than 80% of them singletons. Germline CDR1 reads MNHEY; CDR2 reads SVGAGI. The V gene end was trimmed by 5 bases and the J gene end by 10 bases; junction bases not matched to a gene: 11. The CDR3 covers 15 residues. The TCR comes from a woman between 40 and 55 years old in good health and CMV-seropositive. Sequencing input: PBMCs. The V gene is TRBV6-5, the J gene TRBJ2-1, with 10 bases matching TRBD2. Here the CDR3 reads CASSRELAGKGEQFF. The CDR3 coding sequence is TGTGCCAGCAGTAGGGAACTAGCGGGAAAAGGGGAGCAGTTCTTC.